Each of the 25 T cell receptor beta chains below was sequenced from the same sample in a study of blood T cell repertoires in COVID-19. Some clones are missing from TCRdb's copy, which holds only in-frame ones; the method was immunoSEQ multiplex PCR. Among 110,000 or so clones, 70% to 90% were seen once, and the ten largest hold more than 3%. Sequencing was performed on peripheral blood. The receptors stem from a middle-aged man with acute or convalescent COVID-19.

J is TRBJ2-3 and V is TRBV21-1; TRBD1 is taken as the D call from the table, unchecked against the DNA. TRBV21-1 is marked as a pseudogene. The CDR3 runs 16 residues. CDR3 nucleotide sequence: TGTGCCGAATCCCCAAACAGGGGGCACGGAACAGATACGCAGTATTTT. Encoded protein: CAESPNRGHGTDTQYF.

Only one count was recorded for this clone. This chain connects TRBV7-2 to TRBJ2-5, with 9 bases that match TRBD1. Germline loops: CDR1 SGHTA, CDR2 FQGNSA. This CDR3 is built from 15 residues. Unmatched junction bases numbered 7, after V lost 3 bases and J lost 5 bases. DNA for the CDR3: TGTGCCAGCAGCTTGGGGGACAGGGTCTGGGAGACCCAGTACTTC. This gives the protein CASSLGDRVWETQYF.

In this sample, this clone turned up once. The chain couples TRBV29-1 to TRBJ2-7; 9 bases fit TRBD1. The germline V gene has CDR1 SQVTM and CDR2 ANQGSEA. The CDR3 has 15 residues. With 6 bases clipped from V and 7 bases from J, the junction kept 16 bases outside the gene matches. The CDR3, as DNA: TGCAGCGTCGGGTGGACAGGGGACCCCCTGAGGGAGCAGTACTTC. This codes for CSVGWTGDPLREQYF.

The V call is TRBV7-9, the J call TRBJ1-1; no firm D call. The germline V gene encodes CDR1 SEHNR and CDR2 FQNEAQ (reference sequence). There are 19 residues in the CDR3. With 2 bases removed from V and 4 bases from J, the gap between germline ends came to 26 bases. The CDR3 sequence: CASSLSPGWGDSFVTEAFF. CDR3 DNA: TGTGCCAGCAGCTTATCCCCCGGTTGGGGAGATTCCTTCGTCACTGAAGCTTTCTTT.

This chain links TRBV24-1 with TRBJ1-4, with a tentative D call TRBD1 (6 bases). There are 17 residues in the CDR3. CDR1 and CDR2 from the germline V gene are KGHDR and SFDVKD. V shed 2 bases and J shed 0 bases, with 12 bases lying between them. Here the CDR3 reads CATSDSRDTATNEKLFF. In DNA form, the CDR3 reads TGTGCCACCAGTGATTCCCGGGACACCGCAACTAATGAAAAACTGTTTTTT.

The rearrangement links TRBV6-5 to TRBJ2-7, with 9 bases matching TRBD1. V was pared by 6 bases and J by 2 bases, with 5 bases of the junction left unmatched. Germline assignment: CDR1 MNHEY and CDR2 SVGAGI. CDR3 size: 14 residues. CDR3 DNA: TGTGCCAGCAGCAGACAGGGGGGCACCTACGAGCAGTACTTC. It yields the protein CASSRQGGTYEQYF.

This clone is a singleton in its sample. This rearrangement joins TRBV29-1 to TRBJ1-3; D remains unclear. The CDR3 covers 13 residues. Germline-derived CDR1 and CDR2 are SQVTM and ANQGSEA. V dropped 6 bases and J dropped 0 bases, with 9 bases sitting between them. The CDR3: CSVAGLSGNTIYF. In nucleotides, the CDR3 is TGCAGCGTGGCAGGACTCTCTGGAAACACCATATATTTT.

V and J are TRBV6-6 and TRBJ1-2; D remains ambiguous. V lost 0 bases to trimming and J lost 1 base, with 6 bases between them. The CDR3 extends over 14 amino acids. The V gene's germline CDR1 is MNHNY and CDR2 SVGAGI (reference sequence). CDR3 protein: CASSYSTSNYGYTF. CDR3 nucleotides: TGTGCCAGCAGTTACTCTACGAGTAACTATGGCTACACCTTC.

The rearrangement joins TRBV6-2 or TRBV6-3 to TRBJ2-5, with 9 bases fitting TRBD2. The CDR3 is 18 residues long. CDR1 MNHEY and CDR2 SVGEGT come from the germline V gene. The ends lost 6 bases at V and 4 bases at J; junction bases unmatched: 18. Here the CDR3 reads CASSLLTTLAGRGETQYF. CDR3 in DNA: TGTGCCAGCAGCCTACTCACGACCCTAGCGGGGAGGGGAGAGACCCAGTACTTC.

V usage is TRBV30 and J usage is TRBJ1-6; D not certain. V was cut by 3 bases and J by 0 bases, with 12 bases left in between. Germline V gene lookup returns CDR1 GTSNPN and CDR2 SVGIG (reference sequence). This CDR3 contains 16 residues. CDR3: CAWRTLKVSYNSPLHF. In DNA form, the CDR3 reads TGTGCCTGGAGGACTCTGAAGGTCTCCTATAATTCACCCCTCCACTTT.

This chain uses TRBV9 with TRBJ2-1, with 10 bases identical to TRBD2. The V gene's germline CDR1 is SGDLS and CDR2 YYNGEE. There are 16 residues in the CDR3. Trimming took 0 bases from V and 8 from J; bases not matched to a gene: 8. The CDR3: CASSVGNSGGTHEQFF. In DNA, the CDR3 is TGTGCCAGCAGCGTAGGTAATAGCGGGGGGACCCATGAGCAGTTCTTC.

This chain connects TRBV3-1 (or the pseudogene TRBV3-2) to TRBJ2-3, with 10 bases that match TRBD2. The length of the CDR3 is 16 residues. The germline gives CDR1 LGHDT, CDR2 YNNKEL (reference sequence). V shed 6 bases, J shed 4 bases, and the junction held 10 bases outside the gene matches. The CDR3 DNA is TGTGCCAGCAGTTCACGAGCGAGCGGGGGGGCAGATACGCAGTATTTT. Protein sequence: CASSSRASGGADTQYF.

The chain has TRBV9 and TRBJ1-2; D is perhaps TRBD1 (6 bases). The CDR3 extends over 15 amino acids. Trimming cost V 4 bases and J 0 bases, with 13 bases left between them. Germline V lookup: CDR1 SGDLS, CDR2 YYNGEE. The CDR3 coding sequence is TGTGCCAGCAGCCCCCACAGGGTTACTAACTATGGCTACACCTTC. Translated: CASSPHRVTNYGYTF.

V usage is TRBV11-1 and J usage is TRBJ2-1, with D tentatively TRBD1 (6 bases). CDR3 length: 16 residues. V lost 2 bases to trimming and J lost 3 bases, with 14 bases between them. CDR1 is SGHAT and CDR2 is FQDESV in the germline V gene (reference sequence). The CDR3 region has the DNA TGTGCCAGCAGCTTAAATCCAGGGACAAGCTACAATGAGCAGTTCTTC. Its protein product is CASSLNPGTSYNEQFF. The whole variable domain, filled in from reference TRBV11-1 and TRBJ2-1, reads EAEVAQSPRYKITEKSQAVAFWCDPISGHATLYWYRQILGQGPELLVQFQDESVVDDSQLPKDRFSAERLKGVDSTLKIQPAELGDSAMYLCASSLNPGTSYNEQFFGPGTRLTVL.

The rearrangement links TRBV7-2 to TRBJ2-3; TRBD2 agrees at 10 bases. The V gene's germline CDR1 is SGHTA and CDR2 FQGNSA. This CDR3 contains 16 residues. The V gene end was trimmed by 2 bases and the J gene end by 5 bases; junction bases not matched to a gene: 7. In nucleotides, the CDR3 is TGTGCCAGCAGCTTACAGAGCGGGGGGGCGGAAGATACGCAGTATTTT. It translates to CASSLQSGGAEDTQYF.

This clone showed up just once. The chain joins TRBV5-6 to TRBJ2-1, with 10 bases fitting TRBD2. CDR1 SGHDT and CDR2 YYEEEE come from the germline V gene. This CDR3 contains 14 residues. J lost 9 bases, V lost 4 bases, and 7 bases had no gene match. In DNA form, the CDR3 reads TGTGCCAGCAGCCCTGGGACTAGCGTTTCTGAGCAGTTCTTC. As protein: CASSPGTSVSEQFF.

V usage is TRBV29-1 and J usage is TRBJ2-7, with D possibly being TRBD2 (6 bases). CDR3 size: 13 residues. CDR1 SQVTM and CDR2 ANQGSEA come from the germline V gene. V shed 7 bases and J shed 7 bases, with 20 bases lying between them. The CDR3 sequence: CSGTAGGYEEQYF. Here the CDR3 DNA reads TGCAGCGGGACGGCCGGGGGATATGAGGAGCAGTACTTC.

The CDR3 region is CASRGSGELFF. In DNA form, the CDR3 reads TGTGCCAGTCGGGGTTCCGGGGAGCTGTTTTTT. The chain couples TRBV2 to TRBJ2-2; D perhaps matches TRBD2 (5 bases). The V gene lost 9 bases and the J gene lost 6 bases, with 8 bases spanning the gap. This CDR3 spans 11 amino acids. Germline values: CDR1 SNHLY, CDR2 FYNNEI. The full variable domain, its missing parts supplied by reference TRBV2 and TRBJ2-2, is EPEVTQTPSHQVTQMGQEVILRCVPISNHLYFYWYRQILGQKVEFLVSFYNNEISEKSEIFDDQFSVERPDGSNFTLKIRSTKLEDSAMYFCASRGSGELFFGEGSRLTVL.

DNA for the CDR3: TGTGCCACCAGTGATTTCGGCAGGGGAAGCTTCTGGGTATCAGATACGCAGTATTTT. It specifies CATSDFGRGSFWVSDTQYF. The J gene is TRBJ2-3, the V gene TRBV24-1; weak D call: TRBD1 (6 bases). CDR3 length: 19 residues. V shed 1 base and J shed 4 bases, with 23 bases lying between them. Germline CDR1 and CDR2: KGHDR and SFDVKD.

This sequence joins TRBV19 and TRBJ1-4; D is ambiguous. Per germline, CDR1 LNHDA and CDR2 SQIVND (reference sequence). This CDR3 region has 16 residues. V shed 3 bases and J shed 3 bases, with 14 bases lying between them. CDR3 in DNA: TGTGCCAGTAGTATTGTTTTGGGCAACGCTAATGAAAAACTGTTTTTT. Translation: CASSIVLGNANEKLFF.

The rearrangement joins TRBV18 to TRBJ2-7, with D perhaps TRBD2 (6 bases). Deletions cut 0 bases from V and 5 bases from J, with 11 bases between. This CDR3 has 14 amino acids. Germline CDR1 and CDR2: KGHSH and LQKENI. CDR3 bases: TGTGCCAGCTCACCACCGGGACTCCTCCACGAGCAGTACTTC. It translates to CASSPPGLLHEQYF.

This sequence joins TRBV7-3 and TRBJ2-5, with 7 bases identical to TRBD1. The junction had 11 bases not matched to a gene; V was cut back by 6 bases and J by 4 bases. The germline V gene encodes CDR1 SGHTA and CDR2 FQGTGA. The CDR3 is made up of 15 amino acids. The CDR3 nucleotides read TGTGCCAGCAGTCCCGCTGGGGCAGGGGGAGAGACCCAGTACTTC. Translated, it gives CASSPAGAGGETQYF.

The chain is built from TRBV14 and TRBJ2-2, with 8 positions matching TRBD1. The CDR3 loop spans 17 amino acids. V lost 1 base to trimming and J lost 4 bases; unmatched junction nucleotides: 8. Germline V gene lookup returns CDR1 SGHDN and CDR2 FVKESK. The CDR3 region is CASSQGGGTGRTGELFF. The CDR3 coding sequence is TGTGCCAGCAGCCAAGGGGGCGGGACAGGTCGCACCGGGGAGCTGTTTTTT.

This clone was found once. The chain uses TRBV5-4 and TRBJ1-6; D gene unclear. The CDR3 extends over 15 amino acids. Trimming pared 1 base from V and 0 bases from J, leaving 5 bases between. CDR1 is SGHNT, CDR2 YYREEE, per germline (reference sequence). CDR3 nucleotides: TGTGCCAGCAGCTTGAGGAGCTCCTATAATTCACCCCTCCACTTT. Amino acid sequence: CASSLRSSYNSPLHF.

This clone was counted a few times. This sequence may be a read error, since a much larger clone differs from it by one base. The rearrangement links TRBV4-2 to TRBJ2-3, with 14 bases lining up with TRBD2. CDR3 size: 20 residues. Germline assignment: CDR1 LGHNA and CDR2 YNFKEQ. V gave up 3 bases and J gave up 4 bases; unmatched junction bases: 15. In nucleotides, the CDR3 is TGTGCCAGCAGCCACGGCGGGGCCCCGACTAGCGGGGGGGTTGCAGATACGCAGTATTTT. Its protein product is CASSHGGAPTSGGVADTQYF.